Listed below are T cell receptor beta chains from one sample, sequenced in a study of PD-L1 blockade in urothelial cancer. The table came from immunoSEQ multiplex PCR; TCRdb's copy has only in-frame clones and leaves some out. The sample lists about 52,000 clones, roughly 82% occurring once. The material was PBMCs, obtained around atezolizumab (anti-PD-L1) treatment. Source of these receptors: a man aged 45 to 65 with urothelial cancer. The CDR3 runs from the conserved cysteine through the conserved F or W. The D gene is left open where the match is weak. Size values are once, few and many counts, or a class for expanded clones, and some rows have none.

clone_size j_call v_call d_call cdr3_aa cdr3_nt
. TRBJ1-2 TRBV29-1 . CSVGFDISYGYTF TGCAGCGTCGGCTTCGACATTAGCTATGGCTACACCTTC
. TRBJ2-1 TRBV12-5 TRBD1 CASGFGDRSMNEQFF TGTGCTAGTGGTTTCGGGGACAGGAGCATGAATGAGCAGTTCTTC
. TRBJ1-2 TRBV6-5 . CASSYSGQGYGYTF TGTGCCAGCAGTTACTCGGGGCAGGGCTATGGCTACACCTTC
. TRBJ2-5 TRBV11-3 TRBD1 CASSPRGQGQETQYF TGTGCCAGCAGCCCGAGGGGACAGGGGCAAGAGACCCAGTACTTC
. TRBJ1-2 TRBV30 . CAWSVPWANYGYTF TGTGCCTGGAGTGTACCTTGGGCCAACTATGGCTACACCTTC
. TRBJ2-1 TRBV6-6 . CASSDNAYNEQFF TGTGCCAGCAGCGACAACGCTTACAATGAGCAGTTCTTC
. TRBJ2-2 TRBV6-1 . CASSERGLIVDTGELFF TGTGCCAGCAGTGAAAGGGGTTTGATTGTGGACACCGGGGAGCTGTTTTTT
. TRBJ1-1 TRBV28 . CASSLPSFMNTEAFF TGTGCCAGCAGTTTGCCAAGCTTTATGAACACTGAAGCTTTCTTT
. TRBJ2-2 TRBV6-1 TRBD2 CASSDYAAQTSGNTGELFF TGTGCCAGCAGTGACTACGCCGCTCAGACTAGCGGGAACACCGGGGAGCTGTTTTTT
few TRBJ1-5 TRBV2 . CASRSRGQGNQPQHF TGTGCCAGCAGGTCCCGTGGGCAGGGCAATCAGCCCCAGCATTTT
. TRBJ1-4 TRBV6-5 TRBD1 CASRPGQADEKLFF TGTGCCAGCAGACCCGGACAGGCGGATGAAAAACTGTTTTTT
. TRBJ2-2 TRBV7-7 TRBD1 CASSPIHRGASGELFF TGTGCTAGCAGCCCCATACACAGGGGCGCTAGCGGGGAGCTGTTTTTT
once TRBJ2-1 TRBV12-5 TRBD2 CASGLVMREGRNEQFF TGTGCTAGTGGTTTGGTAATGCGGGAGGGCCGCAATGAGCAGTTCTTC
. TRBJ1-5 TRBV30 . CAWTGGRGQPQHF TGTGCCTGGACCGGGGGGAGGGGTCAGCCCCAGCATTTT
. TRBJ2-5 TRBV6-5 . CASRTLTETQYF TGTGCCAGCAGAACCCTAACAGAGACCCAGTACTTC